The clone carrying this TCR beta chain was counted a few times. The sample originates from a study of shared clonotypes between healthy human individuals. V was clipped by 5 bases and J by 0 bases; unmatched bases: 7. There are 16 residues in the CDR3. The germline gives CDR1 LNHDA, CDR2 SQIVND (reference sequence). Libraries were prepared by immunoSEQ multiplex PCR; TCRdb keeps only in-frame clonotypes and omits some of them. The table includes a few million clones, approximately 90% detected once. The chain recombines TRBV19 with TRBJ1-5; 7 bases align to TRBD1. The material sequenced was naive CD4+ T cells sorted from blood. Subset defined: CD45RA+ positively selected. The sequence was obtained from a man aged 18-30 years in good health. This CDR3 reads CASSRSRQGSNQPQHF. The CDR3 nucleotides read TGTGCCAGTAGTCGTTCCAGACAGGGTAGCAATCAGCCCCAGCATTTT.